The next 30 T cell receptor beta chains were all read from a single sample in a study of CD8 T cells in ankylosing spondylitis. TCRdb reanalysed the 5' RACE reads using MiXCR and keeps one entry per CDR3 protein. The table has around 120,000 distinct CDR3 sequences, about 13% seen once; the top ten hold 3%. Material for sequencing was blood, either unsorted or a sorted T cell fraction (not recorded which). These receptors were taken from a female donor with ankylosing spondylitis or in good health (not recorded which).

This chain uses TRBV20-1 with TRBJ2-7; a possible D gene is TRBD2 (5 bases). The CDR3 sequence is 12 residues long. V was clipped by 3 bases and J by 2 bases, with 8 bases between them. The V gene's germline CDR1 is DFQATT and CDR2 SNEGSKA (reference sequence). CDR3 residues: CSASTGAYEQYF. The DNA of the CDR3 is TGCAGTGCTAGTACCGGGGCCTACGAGCAGTACTTC.

This chain links TRBV20-1 with TRBJ2-1; D is undetermined. The CDR3 spans 13 residues. The V and J ends lost 5 bases and 6 bases respectively, with 14 bases between them. The germline V gene has CDR1 DFQATT and CDR2 SNEGSKA (reference sequence). CDR3 coding DNA: TGCAGTGCTGCCATCCCTATGTCCAATGAGCAGTTCTTC. It encodes CSAAIPMSNEQFF.

This clonotype has a single count. At one boundary the junction diverges from the germline segment, which might be a read error. This chain connects TRBV5-1 to TRBJ2-5; no clear D. CDR1 and CDR2 from the germline V gene are SGHRS and YFSETQ. The length of the CDR3 is 15 residues. Written as DNA, the CDR3 is TGCGCCAGCAGCTCATTCGCAGATCACCAAGAGGCCCAGTACTTC. The encoded protein is CASSSFADHQEAQYF.

J is TRBJ1-1 and V is TRBV19, with 9 bases that match TRBD1. CDR3 size: 14 residues. Germline V lookup: CDR1 LNHDA, CDR2 SQIVND (reference sequence). Trimming cost V 7 bases and J 6 bases; bases outside gene matches: 9. The CDR3 sequence: CASTAQGAGAEAFF. CDR3 nucleotides: TGTGCCAGTACCGCACAGGGGGCAGGAGCTGAAGCTTTCTTT.

This clonotype was counted a few times. The gene calls are TRBV29-1 and TRBJ2-1; the D gene is possibly TRBD2 (6 bases). Germline CDR1 and CDR2: SQVTM and ANQGSEA. Deletions cut 1 base from V and 4 bases from J, with 14 bases between. CDR3 length: 15 amino acids. CDR3 bases: TGCAGCGTTGAAGGAAGGGACTCCCCTTACAATGAGCAGTTCTTC. The encoded protein is CSVEGRDSPYNEQFF.

This clonotype occurred many times. The chain is built from TRBV29-1 and TRBJ1-3; perhaps TRBD1 as D (6 bases). The V gene lost 3 bases and the J gene lost 0 bases, with 6 bases spanning the gap. The germline gives CDR1 SQVTM, CDR2 ANQGSEA. The CDR3 loop spans 13 amino acids. In DNA form, the CDR3 reads TGCAGCGTTGAGGACAGCTCTGGAAACACCATATATTTT. Protein: CSVEDSSGNTIYF.

This clonotype was detected a few times. Here the CDR3 reads CAWSSTQGTEAFF. The CDR3 nucleotides are TGTGCCTGGAGTTCAACACAGGGGACTGAAGCTTTCTTT. V is TRBV30 and J is TRBJ1-1; 7 nucleotides line up with TRBD1. CDR3 length: 13 residues. Germline V gene sequence: CDR1 GTSNPN, CDR2 SVGIG (reference sequence). The V segment lost 2 bases and the J segment 5 bases; nucleotides outside the gene matches: 5.

The chain links TRBV28 to TRBJ2-7; 9 bases are a match to TRBD1. The junction had 11 bases not matched to a gene; V was cut back by 6 bases and J by 5 bases. Germline V lookup: CDR1 MDHEN, CDR2 SYDVKM. The CDR3 totals 15 residues. In nucleotides, the CDR3 is TGTGCCAGCAGCCAAATACAGGGGGCTATCCACGAGCAGTACTTC. Translation: CASSQIQGAIHEQYF.

This clonotype was seen at least ten times. The gene calls are TRBV15 and TRBJ2-3, with D perhaps matching TRBD1 (5 bases). The V and J ends lost 8 bases and 2 bases respectively, with 20 bases between them. The CDR3 totals 16 residues. The germline V gene has CDR1 LNHNV and CDR2 YYDKDF (reference sequence). CDR3: CATSFGLQGSTDTQYF. CDR3 nucleotide sequence: TGTGCCACCTCCTTTGGGTTGCAGGGTTCCACAGATACGCAGTATTTT.

In this sample, this clonotype turned up many times. V gene TRBV4-1 combines with J gene TRBJ2-5; TRBD1 aligns across 9 bases. Germline V lookup: CDR1 MGHRA, CDR2 YSYEKL. J lost 5 bases, V lost 3 bases, and 10 bases had no gene match. This CDR3 comprises 16 residues. In DNA, the CDR3 is TGCGCCAGCAGCCATACTCCGGGACAGGGTAGCGAGACCCAGTACTTC. Amino acids: CASSHTPGQGSETQYF.

This clonotype was detected only a few times. The V call is TRBV30, the J call TRBJ2-1; perhaps TRBD1 as D (5 bases). The CDR3 runs 12 residues. Between the trimmed V and J ends, which lost 2 bases and 10 bases, there was a span of 12 bases. Germline CDR1 is GTSNPN and CDR2 is SVGIG (reference sequence). Written as DNA, the CDR3 is TGTGCCTGGAGTATTCAGGGTAAAGAGCAGTTCTTC. Its protein product is CAWSIQGKEQFF.

The chain joins TRBV9 to TRBJ1-4; D gene unclear. Trimming removed 4 bases from V and 4 bases from J, with 14 bases in between. Germline values: CDR1 SGDLS, CDR2 YYNGEE. The CDR3 consists of 15 residues. DNA of the CDR3: TGTGCCAGCAGCCCCTCCTCACAGTTTAATGAAAAACTGTTTTTT. This sequence encodes CASSPSSQFNEKLFF.

This clonotype was counted ten times or more. V is TRBV12-3 or TRBV12-4 and J is TRBJ1-2; D call uncertain. Deletions cut 3 bases from V and 8 bases from J, with 10 bases between. This CDR3 is 12 amino acids long. CDR3 amino acids: CASSLVGGGYTF. The DNA for the CDR3 is TGTGCCAGCAGTTTGGTTGGAGGAGGCTACACCTTC.

This clonotype occurred many times. V usage is TRBV29-1 and J usage is TRBJ1-2; TRBD1 is a possible D gene (5 bases). Germline assignment: CDR1 SQVTM and CDR2 ANQGSEA. Trimming took off 1 base at V and 0 bases at J, with 15 bases between the two ends. The CDR3 is made up of 16 amino acids. Here the CDR3 DNA reads TGCAGCGTTGAAGCCCCGGTTTCGGGGCCTAACTATGGCTACACCTTC. Protein: CSVEAPVSGPNYGYTF.

This clonotype was counted only a few times. The chain recombines TRBV28 with TRBJ1-3; D is ambiguous. The CDR3 extends over 16 amino acids. V lost 7 bases and J 2 bases, leaving 18 bases between the germline ends. Germline V gene sequence: CDR1 MDHEN, CDR2 SYDVKM. In DNA form, the CDR3 reads TGTGCCAGCATTTCCGCGGTTCCGGGGACTGGAAACACCATATATTTT. Translation gives CASISAVPGTGNTIYF.

This clonotype has more than one count but fewer than ten. The chain recombines TRBV20-1 with TRBJ2-7; 12 nucleotides match TRBD2. Germline V gene data show CDR1 as DFQATT and CDR2 as SNEGSKA (reference sequence). The CDR3 runs 13 residues. The V gene end was trimmed by 2 bases and the J gene end by 5 bases; junction bases not matched to a gene: 1. The CDR3 DNA follows: TGCAGTGCTAGACTAGCGGGAGGGCACGAGCAGTACTTC. As protein: CSARLAGGHEQYF.

To note about this clonotype: At one end, the junction sequence differs from germline, possibly due to a read error. This sequence joins TRBV12-3 or TRBV12-4 and TRBJ2-6; D gene uncertain. This CDR3 has 13 residues. Here the CDR3 reads CGSAGTGANVLTF. The CDR3, as DNA: TGTGGCAGCGCTGGGACTGGGGCCAACGTCCTGACTTTC.

This clonotype was detected many times. V and J are TRBV7-3 and TRBJ1-6, with D maybe TRBD1 (6 bases). Trimming took 4 bases from V and 9 from J, leaving 19 bases between them. This CDR3 is built from 16 residues. CDR1 is SGHTA and CDR2 is FQGTGA in the germline V gene. In nucleotides, the CDR3 is TGTGCCAGCAGCTCCGGAGAGGACAGAAGTCGTTCACCCCTCCACTTT. As protein: CASSSGEDRSRSPLHF.

V is TRBV10-2 and J is TRBJ2-7; 8 nucleotides align to TRBD2. Germline CDR1 and CDR2: WSHSY and SAAADI. The CDR3 contains 16 residues. V dropped 0 bases and J dropped 2; count of bases not matched to a gene: 6. CDR3 DNA: TGCGCCAGCAGTGAGTCCGATAGCGGGGACGCCTACGAGCAGTACTTC. This codes for CASSESDSGDAYEQYF.

This clonotype was picked up many times. The chain links TRBV11-2 to TRBJ2-7, with 9 bases lining up with TRBD1. Germline V lookup: CDR1 SGHAT, CDR2 FQNNGV. V gave up 4 bases and J gave up 4 bases; unmatched junction bases: 14. CDR3 length: 17 residues. The CDR3 region has the DNA TGTGCCAGCAGCTACCAATCCGAGGGACAGGGAAGTTACGAGCAGTACTTC. Its translation is CASSYQSEGQGSYEQYF.

The rearrangement joins TRBV6-5 to TRBJ2-3; the D is unclear. This CDR3 is 12 amino acids long. Trimming cost V 1 base and J 6 bases, with 5 bases left between them. In germline, CDR1 is MNHEY, CDR2 SVGAGI. CDR3 sequence reads: CASSYYGDTQYF. CDR3 nucleotide sequence: TGTGCCAGCAGTTACTACGGGGATACGCAGTATTTT.

This sequence joins TRBV28 and TRBJ2-5; 8 bases match TRBD2. The CDR3 has 15 amino acids. J gave up 6 bases and V 1 base, and 7 bases lay outside the gene matches. The germline V gene has CDR1 MDHEN and CDR2 SYDVKM. CDR3: CASSLYRGGDQTQYF. The CDR3 nucleotides are TGTGCCAGCAGTTTATATCGGGGGGGCGATCAGACCCAGTACTTC. Looking up the rest from reference TRBV28 and TRBJ2-5 gives the full variable domain: DVKVTQSSRYLVKRTGEKVFLECVQDMDHENMFWYRQDPGLGLRLIYFSYDVKMKEKGDIPEGYSVSREKKERFSLILESASTNQTSMYLCASSLYRGGDQTQYFGPGTRLLVL.

V and J are TRBV29-1 and TRBJ2-2, with TRBD1 matching over 9 bases. Germline assignment: CDR1 SQVTM and CDR2 ANQGSEA. The CDR3 length is 14 residues. The junction had 8 bases not matched to a gene; V was cut back by 5 bases and J by 7 bases. This CDR3 reads CSVPSTGGIGELFF. CDR3 in DNA: TGCAGCGTTCCATCGACAGGGGGGATCGGGGAGCTGTTTTTT.

V gene TRBV2 combines with J gene TRBJ2-1; D is uncertain. The CDR3 loop spans 9 amino acids. Germline assignment: CDR1 SNHLY and CDR2 FYNNEI. V was pared by 6 bases and J by 8 bases, with 2 bases between. The CDR3 sequence: CASRHEQFF. The DNA of the CDR3 is TGTGCCAGCAGGCATGAGCAGTTCTTC.

This clonotype was detected only a few times. The chain uses TRBV6-5 and TRBJ2-7, with 7 bases identical to TRBD2. The CDR3 loop spans 15 amino acids. Germline trimming cut 4 bases from V and 0 bases from J; bases unmatched to any gene: 6. From germline, CDR1 is MNHEY and CDR2 SVGAGI. This CDR3 is CASSLGGGFSYEQYF. DNA for the CDR3: TGTGCCAGCAGTTTGGGGGGGGGGTTCTCCTACGAGCAGTACTTC.

This clonotype was seen a few times. The chain is built from TRBV15 and TRBJ1-1; D is perhaps TRBD1 (5 bases). Germline V gives CDR1 LNHNV, CDR2 YYDKDF (reference sequence). The CDR3 has 12 amino acids. Deletions cut 2 bases from V and 11 bases from J, with 12 bases between. CDR3 nucleotides: TGTGCCACCAGCAGACCGGGACTCCTCGCTTTCTTT. Protein product: CATSRPGLLAFF.

This clonotype was picked up many times. V and J are TRBV29-1 and TRBJ2-3, with unresolved D. V was trimmed by 0 bases and J by 0 bases, leaving 7 bases between them. The germline gives CDR1 SQVTM, CDR2 ANQGSEA. This CDR3 has 14 residues. The CDR3 here is CSVEEQWSTDTQYF. CDR3 coding DNA: TGCAGCGTTGAAGAGCAGTGGAGCACAGATACGCAGTATTTT.

This clonotype has at least ten counts. The V and J genes are TRBV29-1 and TRBJ2-4; 7 nucleotides align to TRBD2. CDR1 SQVTM and CDR2 ANQGSEA come from the germline V gene. Trimming removed 6 bases from V and 4 bases from J; junction bases left unmatched: 15. The CDR3 is 16 amino acids. CDR3 in amino acids: CSVSPEGGSLKNIQYF. The CDR3 DNA is TGCAGCGTATCACCTGAGGGCGGGAGTTTAAAAAACATTCAGTACTTC.

V gene TRBV29-1 combines with J gene TRBJ2-2, with D possibly TRBD1 on 6 matching bases. Germline V gene data show CDR1 as SQVTM and CDR2 as ANQGSEA. V was cut by 4 bases and J by 4 bases, with 10 bases left in between. CDR3 size: 13 residues. CDR3 bases: TGCAGCGTTGCAGGGGTGGGCACCGGGGAGCTGTTTTTT. Its translation: CSVAGVGTGELFF.

This clonotype was counted many times. The chain has TRBV7-2 and TRBJ2-3; no clear D gene. V was pared by 1 base and J by 0 bases, with 5 bases between. The CDR3 length is 14 residues. The germline gives CDR1 SGHTA, CDR2 FQGNSA. CDR3 sequence reads: CASSLDRSTDTQYF. The CDR3 DNA sequence: TGTGCCAGCAGCTTAGACAGAAGCACAGATACGCAGTATTTT.